This T cell receptor beta chain appears in the sequencing data of a study of OX40 agonist ivuxolimab in advanced cancers. Study context: Partial responses occurred in Three dose-escalation patients, one with hepatocellular carcinoma and two with cutaneous melanoma.

Germline V lookup: CDR1 SQVTM, CDR2 ANQGSEA. The CDR3 is made up of 15 amino acids. V gave up 5 bases and J gave up 6 bases, with 22 bases separating them. Some clones are missing from TCRdb's copy, which holds only in-frame ones; the method was immunoSEQ multiplex PCR. The table has some 45,000 clones, roughly 86% seen once. Autoimmune disease history or systemic immunosuppression excluded patients. The V gene is TRBV29-1, the J gene TRBJ1-1; D perhaps matches TRBD1 (6 bases). The receptor was derived from an adult with an advanced solid tumor such as melanoma, head and neck, liver or kidney cancer. The source was CD4+ or CD8+ T cells sorted from blood, collected in a trial of the OX40 agonist ivuxolimab. This chain's CDR3 is CSVSRGGRVTPEAFF. CDR3 nucleotide sequence: TGCAGCGTTAGCAGGGGTGGACGAGTAACCCCTGAAGCTTTCTTT.